The 32 T cell receptor beta chains presented below share a single source sample, sequenced in a study of control samples from healthy donors and cancer patients. Data came from immunoSEQ multiplex PCR; TCRdb stores just in-frame clones and leaves some out. The profile shows roughly 130,000 clones, less than 95% of them singletons. Material: blood. The receptor source for this set is a man in his late teens or twenties in good health.

The V call is TRBV19, the J call TRBJ1-4, with 8 bases identical to TRBD1. V lost 6 bases and J lost 8; bases outside the gene matches: 11. The CDR3 consists of 15 residues. CDR1 is LNHDA, CDR2 SQIVND, per germline (reference sequence). CDR3 loop: CASSEQTGGNEKLFF. The CDR3 DNA is TGTGCCAGTAGCGAACAAACAGGGGGTAACGAAAAACTGTTTTTT. Together with reference TRBV19 and TRBJ1-4, the CDR3 gives the full variable domain: DGGITQSPKYLFRKEGQNVTLSCEQNLNHDAMYWYRQDPGQGLRLIYYSQIVNDFQKGDIAEGYSVSREKKESFPLTVTSAQKNPTAFYLCASSEQTGGNEKLFFGSGTQLSVL.

This clone was seen more than once but under ten times. Different DNA sequences within this sample yield the same CDR3. The J gene is TRBJ2-5, the V gene TRBV19; 8 bases agree with TRBD2. This CDR3 has 15 residues. Germline assignment: CDR1 LNHDA and CDR2 SQIVND (reference sequence). With V trimmed by 3 bases and J by 1 base, 4 bases remained unmatched. CDR3 bases: TGTGCCAGTAGTATGCCTAGCGGGCCCCAAGAGACCCAGTACTTC. Protein sequence: CASSMPSGPQETQYF.

This chain uses TRBV6-1 with TRBJ1-1, with TRBD1 matching over 7 bases. The CDR3 consists of 15 residues. CDR1 and CDR2 (germline): MNHNS, SASEGT. V shed 0 bases and J 5 bases; nucleotides not matched to a gene: 6. The CDR3 DNA is TGTGCCAGCAGTGAAGCGGAGGGGGCGGGGACTGAAGCTTTCTTT. It yields the protein CASSEAEGAGTEAFF.

The CDR3 loop is CASSFGGGLQETQYF. Written as DNA, the CDR3 is TGCGCCAGCAGCTTCGGCGGGGGGCTACAAGAGACCCAGTACTTC. V gene TRBV5-1 combines with J gene TRBJ2-5; TRBD2 aligns across 8 bases. There are 15 residues in the CDR3. The ends lost 2 bases at V and 2 bases at J; junction bases unmatched: 5. The V gene's germline CDR1 is SGHRS and CDR2 YFSETQ.

This chain joins TRBV7-3 and TRBJ1-1, with a possible D match to TRBD1 (5 bases). V lost 2 bases to trimming and J lost 3 bases, with 7 bases between them. There are 13 residues in the CDR3. Germline V lookup: CDR1 SGHTA, CDR2 FQGTGA. In nucleotides, the CDR3 is TGTGCCAGCAGCTTAGGGGCTTACACTGAAGCTTTCTTT. Translation gives CASSLGAYTEAFF.

This sequence joins TRBV5-4 and TRBJ1-1; 8 bases match TRBD1. CDR1 and CDR2 from the germline V gene are SGHNT and YYREEE (reference sequence). The V segment lost 4 bases and the J segment 8 bases; nucleotides outside the gene matches: 4. This CDR3 spans 12 amino acids. The CDR3 DNA sequence: TGTGCCAGCAGCCAAGGGACAGGAGAAGCTTTCTTT. The encoded protein is CASSQGTGEAFF.

V usage is TRBV19 and J usage is TRBJ1-2; D remains unclear. Germline V gene lookup returns CDR1 LNHDA and CDR2 SQIVND (reference sequence). Trimming stripped 2 bases from V and 5 bases from J, with 12 bases between. The CDR3 contains 14 residues. CDR3 protein: CASSIPRLRYGYTF. As DNA, the CDR3 is TGTGCCAGTAGTATACCCCGGCTCCGGTATGGCTACACCTTC.

The V and J genes are TRBV5-4 and TRBJ2-1; TRBD2 matches 13 bases. V was pared by 4 bases and J by 7 bases, with 8 bases of the junction left unmatched. The CDR3 is 16 residues long. Germline values: CDR1 SGHNT, CDR2 YYREEE (reference sequence). The chain's CDR3 is CASSGLLAGGRNEQFF. The CDR3 nucleotides are TGTGCCAGCAGCGGCTTACTAGCGGGGGGGCGGAATGAGCAGTTCTTC.

The CDR3 loop is CASSQEGRNQPQHF. The CDR3 DNA sequence: TGTGCCAGCAGCCAAGAAGGCAGGAATCAGCCCCAGCATTTT. The V and J genes are TRBV3-1 (or the pseudogene TRBV3-2) and TRBJ1-5; D unresolved. The germline CDR1 and CDR2 sequences are LGHDT and YNNKEL (reference sequence). There are 14 residues in the CDR3. V lost 0 bases to trimming and J lost 4 bases, with 7 bases between them.

The rearrangement joins TRBV7-9 to TRBJ1-1; no reliable D call. The CDR3 covers 11 residues. Between the trimmed V and J ends, which lost 9 bases and 6 bases, there was a span of 11 bases. Germline V gene sequence: CDR1 SEHNR, CDR2 FQNEAQ (reference sequence). Here the CDR3 reads CASRRRAEAFF. The CDR3 DNA reads as TGTGCCAGTAGACGTCGGGCTGAAGCTTTCTTT.

The chain uses TRBV7-6 and TRBJ2-3, with 13 bases fitting TRBD2. The CDR3 has 18 residues. The germline CDR1 and CDR2 sequences are SGHVS and FNYEAQ. V shed 4 bases and J 1 base; nucleotides not matched to a gene: 8. Here the CDR3 reads CASSSLAGGRVGTDTQYF. The CDR3 DNA reads TGTGCCAGCAGCTCACTAGCGGGGGGGCGTGTTGGCACAGATACGCAGTATTTT.

In its sample, this clone was seen once. This rearrangement joins TRBV10-2 to TRBJ1-2; maybe TRBD1 (5 bases). Germline V gene lookup returns CDR1 WSHSY and CDR2 SAAADI. Trimming cost V 3 bases and J 6 bases, with 14 bases left between them. This CDR3 comprises 14 residues. The CDR3 is CASSEVRDSDGYTF. Here the CDR3 DNA reads TGCGCCAGCAGTGAAGTCAGGGACTCGGATGGCTACACCTTC.

This chain links TRBV27 with TRBJ2-1; D is unclear. CDR1 is MNHEY, CDR2 SMNVEV, per germline (reference sequence). The V end lost 1 base, the J end lost 0 bases, and 7 bases lay between the germline ends. The CDR3 has 15 residues. CDR3 amino acids: CASSLYPSSYNEQFF. The CDR3 DNA is TGTGCCAGCAGTTTATATCCGAGCTCCTACAATGAGCAGTTCTTC.

The V call is TRBV5-1, the J call TRBJ1-2, with D unclear. With 1 base removed from V and 0 bases from J, the gap between germline ends came to 10 bases. CDR3 length: 15 amino acids. CDR1 is SGHRS, CDR2 YFSETQ, per germline. The CDR3 protein is CASSLTPSPNYGYTF. In DNA form, the CDR3 reads TGCGCCAGCAGCTTGACACCCTCTCCTAACTATGGCTACACCTTC.

The chain links TRBV7-9 to TRBJ1-2, with D maybe TRBD1 (5 bases). The CDR3 consists of 14 residues. With 1 base removed from V and 4 bases from J, the gap between germline ends came to 10 bases. The germline CDR1 and CDR2 sequences are SEHNR and FQNEAQ (reference sequence). CDR3 coding DNA: TGTGCCAGCAGCTTAGACGCCGGGACCTATGGCTACACCTTC. It translates to CASSLDAGTYGYTF.

The chain uses TRBV21-1 and TRBJ1-1. TRBV21-1 is described as a pseudogene. The CDR3 contains 15 residues. This CDR3 is CASSKAEGRNTEAFF. CDR3 coding DNA: TGTGCCAGCAGCAAAGCGGAGGGGCGAAACACTGAAGCTTTCTTT.

The chain carries TRBV27 and TRBJ1-6; 9 positions match TRBD1. Germline CDR1 reads MNHEY; CDR2 reads SMNVEV (reference sequence). This CDR3 has 16 amino acids. V gave up 3 bases and J gave up 9 bases; unmatched junction bases: 9. The CDR3 nucleotides read TGTGCCAGCAGTTTTGGGCCGGGACAGGGATCTTCACCCCTCCACTTT. Translating it yields CASSFGPGQGSSPLHF.

The genes are TRBV9 and TRBJ2-1, with D perhaps being TRBD1 or TRBD2 (5 bases each). Trimming shortened V by 3 bases and J by 2 bases, and 12 bases separated the two germline ends. The CDR3 totals 15 residues. CDR1 is SGDLS and CDR2 is YYNGEE in the germline V gene. The CDR3 coding sequence is TGTGCCAGCAGCGGAGGGGACCCAGCCTACAATGAGCAGTTCTTC. Residues: CASSGGDPAYNEQFF.

The CDR3 is CASSLQGFQPQHF. The CDR3 DNA follows: TGTGCCAGCAGTTTACAGGGGTTTCAGCCCCAGCATTTT. The rearrangement uses TRBV12-3 or TRBV12-4 and TRBJ1-5, with TRBD1 as a possible D gene (6 bases). This CDR3 contains 13 residues. Trimming left V 2 bases short and J 6 bases short, with 8 bases between.

This clone was recorded a few times. V gene TRBV18 combines with J gene TRBJ1-5; no definite D call. Deletions cut 2 bases from V and 3 bases from J, with 11 bases between. The CDR3 has 15 residues. Germline V lookup: CDR1 KGHSH, CDR2 LQKENI. CDR3 amino acids: CASSPGQVANQPQHF. CDR3 bases: TGTGCCAGCTCACCAGGTCAGGTCGCCAATCAGCCCCAGCATTTT.

The chain carries TRBV4-1 and TRBJ2-7; D perhaps matches TRBD2 (5 bases). V gave up 1 base and J gave up 4 bases, with 11 bases separating them. The CDR3 is made up of 14 amino acids. Germline V gene sequence: CDR1 MGHRA, CDR2 YSYEKL. For the CDR3, the DNA is TGCGCCAGCAGCCAAGGACCTCGGACTTACGAGCAGTACTTC. It is translated as CASSQGPRTYEQYF.

This sequence joins TRBV30 and TRBJ1-3; D is unresolved. The CDR3 consists of 16 residues. V dropped 2 bases and J dropped 0 bases, with 14 bases sitting between them. CDR1 GTSNPN and CDR2 SVGIG come from the germline V gene (reference sequence). CDR3 amino acids: CAWSHGGPGSGNTIYF. DNA for the CDR3: TGTGCCTGGAGTCATGGCGGTCCTGGCTCTGGAAACACCATATATTTT.

The rearrangement uses TRBV30 and TRBJ1-1; TRBD1 agrees at 10 bases. CDR1 is GTSNPN, CDR2 SVGIG, per germline (reference sequence). This CDR3 contains 15 residues. V lost 3 bases to trimming and J lost 4 bases; unmatched junction nucleotides: 8. The CDR3 DNA sequence: TGTGCCTGGAGCAAGGACAGGGGGGAGGTCACTGAAGCTTTCTTT. This encodes CAWSKDRGEVTEAFF.

This clone has more than one count but fewer than ten. The V call is TRBV27, the J call TRBJ1-5, with D possibly TRBD1 on 6 matching bases. The V gene lost 3 bases and the J gene lost 0 bases, with 9 bases spanning the gap. The CDR3 spans 15 residues. CDR1 MNHEY and CDR2 SMNVEV come from the germline V gene (reference sequence). The CDR3 spells CASSFHRDSNQPQHF. The CDR3 DNA sequence: TGTGCCAGCAGTTTTCACAGGGATAGCAATCAGCCCCAGCATTTT.

The rearrangement joins TRBV3-1 (or the pseudogene TRBV3-2) to TRBJ2-3; D uncertain. Per germline, CDR1 LGHDT and CDR2 YNNKEL (reference sequence). Trimming took 0 bases from V and 7 from J, leaving 11 bases between them. CDR3 length: 14 amino acids. The CDR3 reads CASSQDPGENTQYF. CDR3 sequence (DNA): TGTGCCAGCAGCCAAGATCCTGGGGAAAATACGCAGTATTTT.

This chain links TRBV2 with TRBJ2-7; 8 bases match TRBD1. V lost 8 bases, J lost 10 bases, and 7 bases stayed unmatched. Per germline, CDR1 SNHLY and CDR2 FYNNEI. The CDR3 has 11 amino acids. The CDR3 reads CASLYRGFQYF. The CDR3 DNA follows: TGTGCCAGCCTGTACAGGGGGTTTCAGTACTTC.

The chain joins TRBV2 to TRBJ2-3; 7 bases fit TRBD2. The germline gives CDR1 SNHLY, CDR2 FYNNEI. J gave up 3 bases and V 3 bases, and 9 bases lay outside the gene matches. This CDR3 region has 16 residues. CDR3 amino acids: CASSDWLRRGTDTQYF. In nucleotides, the CDR3 is TGTGCCAGCAGTGACTGGTTGAGGCGGGGGACAGATACGCAGTATTTT. Drawing the rest from reference TRBV2 and TRBJ2-3, the complete variable domain is EPEVTQTPSHQVTQMGQEVILRCVPISNHLYFYWYRQILGQKVEFLVSFYNNEISEKSEIFDDQFSVERPDGSNFTLKIRSTKLEDSAMYFCASSDWLRRGTDTQYFGPGTRLTVL.

V gene TRBV3-1 (or the pseudogene TRBV3-2) combines with J gene TRBJ2-1; TRBD2 matches at 12 bases. V dropped 5 bases and J dropped 5; count of bases not matched to a gene: 10. This CDR3 comprises 17 residues. CDR1 LGHDT and CDR2 YNNKEL come from the germline V gene (reference sequence). DNA of the CDR3: TGTGCCAGCAGCATGGGGACTAGCGGGCGTGTTCACAATGAGCAGTTCTTC. It translates to CASSMGTSGRVHNEQFF.

The chain combines TRBV11-2 with TRBJ2-7, with 9 bases lining up with TRBD2. The CDR3 has 13 residues. The junction had 4 bases not matched to a gene; V was cut back by 5 bases and J by 5 bases. Germline V gene sequence: CDR1 SGHAT, CDR2 FQNNGV. The chain's CDR3 is CASSLAGWHEQYF. The CDR3 nucleotides read TGTGCCAGCAGCCTAGCGGGGTGGCACGAGCAGTACTTC.

The rearrangement links TRBV6-1 to TRBJ2-6, with D unclear. Trimming left V 3 bases short and J 5 bases short, with 11 bases between. Germline CDR1 and CDR2: MNHNS and SASEGT. The CDR3 sequence is 15 residues long. The CDR3 DNA is TGTGCCAGCAGTGATATCCTTAACAGGGCCAACGTCCTGACTTTC. Its translation: CASSDILNRANVLTF.

The chain couples TRBV7-9 to TRBJ1-4; D not resolved. Trimming cost V 5 bases and J 7 bases, with 5 bases left between them. The CDR3 is made up of 11 amino acids. CDR1 is SEHNR, CDR2 FQNEAQ, per germline (reference sequence). The CDR3, as DNA: TGTGCCAGCAGCCCCGTTGAAAAACTGTTTTTT. It encodes CASSPVEKLFF.

The V call is TRBV7-9, the J call TRBJ1-1; a possible D gene is TRBD1 (6 bases). Trimming left V 2 bases short and J 6 bases short, with 22 bases between. The CDR3 spans 17 residues. Germline CDR1 SEHNR, CDR2 FQNEAQ (reference sequence). The CDR3 coding sequence is TGTGCCAGCAGCTTATTCCGGGGGGGGGCGGGACACCCTGAAGCTTTCTTT. Translation gives CASSLFRGGAGHPEAFF.